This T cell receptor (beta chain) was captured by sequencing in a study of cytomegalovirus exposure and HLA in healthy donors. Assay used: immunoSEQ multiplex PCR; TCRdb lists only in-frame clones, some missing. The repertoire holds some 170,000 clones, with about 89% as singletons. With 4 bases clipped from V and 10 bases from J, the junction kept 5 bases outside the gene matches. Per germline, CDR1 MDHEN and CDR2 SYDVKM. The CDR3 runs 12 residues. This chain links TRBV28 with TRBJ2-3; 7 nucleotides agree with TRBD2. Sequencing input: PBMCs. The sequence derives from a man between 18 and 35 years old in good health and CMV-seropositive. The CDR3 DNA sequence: TGTGCCAGCAGTTCGTCGGGAGGATCGCAGTATTTT. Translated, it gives CASSSSGGSQYF.